The next 23 T cell receptor beta chains were all read from a single sample in a study of blood T cell repertoires in COVID-19. The assay was immunoSEQ multiplex PCR, and TCRdb's table has in-frame clones only and misses some. Here the sample spans 280,000 or so clones, roughly 85% being singletons. The sequencing input was peripheral blood. The receptors shown here come from a human donor in a cohort sampled during active COVID-19.

The gene calls are TRBV28 and TRBJ2-1; D is unresolved. This CDR3 comprises 12 residues. V lost 4 bases and J lost 13, with 14 bases in between. Germline CDR1 reads MDHEN; CDR2 reads SYDVKM. DNA for the CDR3: TGTGCCAGCAGTTCTGCGAGTCGAATCCAGTTCTTC. This sequence encodes CASSSASRIQFF.

The chain joins TRBV18 to TRBJ2-2; TRBD2 agrees at 8 bases. Germline values: CDR1 KGHSH, CDR2 LQKENI. V shed 4 bases, J shed 3 bases, and the junction held 4 bases outside the gene matches. The CDR3 spans 15 residues. The CDR3: CASSQSGRDTGELFF. In DNA form, the CDR3 reads TGTGCCAGCTCACAGAGCGGGAGAGACACCGGGGAGCTGTTTTTT. Combining the CDR3 with reference TRBV18 and TRBJ2-2 gives the whole variable domain NAGVMQNPRHLVRRRGQEARLRCSPMKGHSHVYWYRQLPEEGLKFMVYLQKENIIDESGMPKERFSAEFPKEGPSILRIQQVVRGDSAAYFCASSQSGRDTGELFFGEGSRLTVL.

The V gene is TRBV7-3, the J gene TRBJ2-1, with 13 bases lining up with TRBD2. J gave up 0 bases and V 2 bases, and 7 bases lay outside the gene matches. The CDR3 is 19 amino acids. CDR1 and CDR2 (germline): SGHTA, FQGTGA. The CDR3 sequence: CASSLGTSGDTFSYNEQFF. CDR3 bases: TGTGCCAGCAGCTTAGGGACTAGCGGGGATACCTTCTCCTACAATGAGCAGTTCTTC.

This clone appeared a single time. V gene TRBV7-2 combines with J gene TRBJ2-2, with D hard to call. Between the trimmed V and J ends, which lost 5 bases and 4 bases, there was a span of 11 bases. CDR3 size: 14 residues. Germline CDR1 and CDR2: SGHTA and FQGNSA. CDR3 sequence (DNA): TGTGCCAGCAGCCCCCTAACTCTCACCGGGGAGCTGTTTTTT. Its protein is CASSPLTLTGELFF.

This sequence joins TRBV28 and TRBJ2-7, with no clear D. Germline assignment: CDR1 MDHEN and CDR2 SYDVKM. The CDR3 extends over 12 amino acids. V lost 7 bases to trimming and J lost 6 bases, with 13 bases between them. The CDR3 sequence is CASTTWPREQYF. The DNA for the CDR3 is TGTGCCAGCACCACCTGGCCCCGCGAGCAGTACTTC.

Concerning this clone: Within the sample, other DNA sequences also encode this same CDR3. The V and J genes are TRBV28 and TRBJ2-5; 11 bases agree with TRBD1. This CDR3 has 14 residues. The trim removed 5 bases at V and 5 bases at J, leaving 4 bases unmatched. Germline CDR1 reads MDHEN; CDR2 reads SYDVKM. CDR3 nucleotide sequence: TGTGCCAGCAGTCCGGGACAGGGGGGGGAGACCCAGTACTTC. It is translated as CASSPGQGGETQYF.

The V gene is TRBV7-8, the J gene TRBJ1-4; TRBD1 might be the D (6 bases). V was shortened by 6 bases and J by 3 bases, with 14 bases between the two germline ends. The CDR3 is 15 residues long. Germline-derived CDR1 and CDR2 are SGHVS and FQNEAQ. CDR3 loop: CASRSYRAANEKLFF. CDR3 coding DNA: TGTGCCAGCAGATCTTACAGGGCCGCTAATGAAAAACTGTTTTTT.

This clone appeared once. V and J are TRBV30 and TRBJ1-5; possible D gene TRBD1, 6 bases. This CDR3 has 13 amino acids. Trimming removed 0 bases at V and 6 bases at J, with 9 bases between. Germline CDR1 reads GTSNPN; CDR2 reads SVGIG (reference sequence). The DNA for the CDR3 is TGTGCCTGGAGTGTACAGGGAAGTCAGCCCCAGCATTTT. Protein sequence: CAWSVQGSQPQHF.

V usage is TRBV5-6 and J usage is TRBJ1-2; 11 bases are shared with TRBD1. With 2 bases clipped from V and 4 bases from J, the junction kept 13 bases outside the gene matches. The CDR3 runs 18 residues. Germline V gene data show CDR1 as SGHDT and CDR2 as YYEEEE. CDR3 sequence reads: CASSFTRTGGARVYGYTF. CDR3 in DNA: TGTGCCAGCAGCTTCACCCGGACAGGGGGCGCCAGGGTCTATGGCTACACCTTC.

The gene calls are TRBV5-8 and TRBJ1-4, with a possible D match to TRBD1 (5 bases). There are 13 residues in the CDR3. Between the trimmed V and J ends, which lost 4 bases and 8 bases, there was a span of 12 bases. Germline-derived CDR1 and CDR2 are SGHTS and YDEGEE. This chain's CDR3 is CASSVSEGEKLFF. CDR3 coding DNA: TGTGCCAGCAGCGTCTCGGAGGGGGAAAAACTGTTTTTT.

This rearrangement joins TRBV11-2 to TRBJ2-5; 10 nucleotides agree with TRBD2. There are 16 residues in the CDR3. Germline CDR1 reads SGHAT; CDR2 reads FQNNGV. Unmatched junction bases numbered 11, after V lost 5 bases and J lost 5 bases. The CDR3 region has the DNA TGTGCCAGCAGCATACGTACTAGCGGGAAAGGGGAGACCCAGTACTTC. It codes for CASSIRTSGKGETQYF.

The chain combines TRBV19 with TRBJ1-1; 7 positions agree with TRBD1. The CDR3 has 15 amino acids. Germline V gives CDR1 LNHDA, CDR2 SQIVND (reference sequence). The J segment lost 7 bases and the V segment lost 4 bases, leaving 12 bases of the junction unmatched. In DNA form, the CDR3 reads TGTGCCAGTAGTAGCGCCACCTCGGGACAGAATGAAGCTTTCTTT. It translates to CASSSATSGQNEAFF.

V usage is TRBV11-2 and J usage is TRBJ2-2; D gene unclear. The CDR3 totals 14 residues. Germline CDR1 is SGHAT and CDR2 is FQNNGV. Between the trimmed V and J ends, which lost 5 bases and 4 bases, there was a span of 11 bases. The CDR3 DNA follows: TGTGCCAGCAGCGGGCAGTTACTCACCGGGGAGCTGTTTTTT. This codes for CASSGQLLTGELFF.

The V call is TRBV29-1, the J call TRBJ1-5; TRBD1 might be the D (6 bases). The CDR3 has 12 residues. Germline V gives CDR1 SQVTM, CDR2 ANQGSEA. The V gene lost 7 bases and the J gene lost 6 bases, with 13 bases spanning the gap. The CDR3 here is CSGGGEGQPQHF. The CDR3 region has the DNA TGCAGCGGAGGGGGGGAGGGTCAGCCCCAGCATTTT.

The V call is TRBV11-2, the J call TRBJ1-6; D unclear. Trimming cost V 1 base and J 0 bases, with 7 bases left between them. CDR3 length: 16 residues. Per the germline V gene, CDR1 is SGHAT and CDR2 is FQNNGV. CDR3 in amino acids: CASSLGGSSYNSPLHF. CDR3 nucleotide sequence: TGTGCCAGCAGCTTAGGAGGAAGCTCCTATAATTCACCCCTCCACTTT.

The CDR3 loop is CASSPNSWTGGYSPLHF. The CDR3 DNA reads as TGTGCCAGCAGTCCCAACTCTTGGACAGGGGGCTATTCACCCCTCCACTTT. The V call is TRBV28, the J call TRBJ1-6; 11 positions match TRBD1. The V and J ends lost 5 bases and 8 bases, in that order; junction bases with no gene match: 11. The CDR3 totals 17 residues. Germline CDR1 and CDR2: MDHEN and SYDVKM.

The CDR3 bases are TGTGCCAGCTCACCACCTTTACTAGCGGGAGTAGATACGCAGTATTTT. Translating gives CASSPPLLAGVDTQYF. The rearrangement links TRBV18 to TRBJ2-3; 11 positions match TRBD2. The germline V gene has CDR1 KGHSH and CDR2 LQKENI. The CDR3 is made up of 16 amino acids. Unmatched junction bases numbered 4, after V lost 0 bases and J lost 5 bases.

The genes are TRBV5-5 and TRBJ1-4; D perhaps matches TRBD1 (6 bases). The CDR3 totals 16 residues. Trimming cost V 2 bases and J 10 bases, with 21 bases left between them. CDR1 is SGHKS, CDR2 YYEKEE, per germline (reference sequence). CDR3 in amino acids: CASSFWFQGKEGKLFF. In DNA form, the CDR3 reads TGTGCCAGCAGCTTCTGGTTCCAGGGGAAAGAAGGAAAACTGTTTTTT.

This sequence joins TRBV7-2 and TRBJ2-3; TRBD1 is a possible D gene (6 bases). CDR3 length: 16 amino acids. CDR1 is SGHTA, CDR2 FQGNSA, per germline. Deletions cut 3 bases from V and 0 bases from J, with 13 bases between. The CDR3 sequence is CASSLDSRSSTDTQYF. The CDR3 coding sequence is TGTGCCAGCAGCTTGGACAGTAGATCTAGCACAGATACGCAGTATTTT.

V usage is TRBV19 and J usage is TRBJ2-2, with D uncertain. V was trimmed by 11 bases and J by 5 bases, leaving 12 bases between them. Germline CDR1 and CDR2: LNHDA and SQIVND (reference sequence). This CDR3 has 12 residues. The CDR3 DNA sequence: TGTGCCCGATCGGTTCGGACCGGGGAGCTGTTTTTT. Residues: CARSVRTGELFF.

The chain employs TRBV14 and TRBJ1-2, with D uncertain. CDR1 SGHDN and CDR2 FVKESK come from the germline V gene. The CDR3 extends over 14 amino acids. Between the trimmed V and J ends, which lost 0 bases and 8 bases, there was a span of 13 bases. CDR3 region: CASSQDLLLRGYTF. CDR3 DNA sequence: TGTGCCAGCAGCCAAGATCTACTTCTGAGAGGCTACACCTTC.

The V gene is TRBV29-1, the J gene TRBJ2-2; D remains ambiguous. Germline lookup yields CDR1 SQVTM and CDR2 ANQGSEA. V lost 4 bases and J 1 base, leaving 7 bases between the germline ends. The CDR3 extends over 13 amino acids. This chain's CDR3 is CSVVRQNTGELFF. CDR3 DNA: TGCAGCGTTGTGAGACAGAACACCGGGGAGCTGTTTTTT.

This chain links TRBV3-1 (or the pseudogene TRBV3-2) with TRBJ2-1, with 7 positions matching TRBD1. Germline V gene sequence: CDR1 LGHDT, CDR2 YNNKEL (reference sequence). The length of the CDR3 is 15 residues. The ends lost 4 bases at V and 2 bases at J; junction bases unmatched: 5. The CDR3 loop is CASSPSGGPYNEQFF. CDR3 nucleotides: TGTGCCAGCAGCCCTTCAGGGGGTCCCTACAATGAGCAGTTCTTC.